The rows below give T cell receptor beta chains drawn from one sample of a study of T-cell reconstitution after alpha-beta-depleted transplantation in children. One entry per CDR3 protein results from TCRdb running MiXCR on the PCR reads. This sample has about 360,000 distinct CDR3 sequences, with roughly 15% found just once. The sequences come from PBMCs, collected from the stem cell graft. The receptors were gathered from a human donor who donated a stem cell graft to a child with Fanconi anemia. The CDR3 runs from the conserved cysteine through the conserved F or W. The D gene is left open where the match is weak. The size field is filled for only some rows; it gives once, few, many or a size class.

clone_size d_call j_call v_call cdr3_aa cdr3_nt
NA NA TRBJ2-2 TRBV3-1 CASSQDGLALLTGELFF TGTGCCAGCAGCCAAGATGGCCTGGCACTTCTAACCGGGGAGCTGTTTTTT
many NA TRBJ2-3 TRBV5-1 CASSLRQASTDTQYF TGCGCCAGCAGCTTGCGGCAGGCTAGCACAGATACGCAGTATTTT
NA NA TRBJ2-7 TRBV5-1 CASSLRDIGYEQYF TGCGCCAGCAGCCTTCGGGACATAGGCTACGAGCAGTACTTC
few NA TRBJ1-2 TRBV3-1 CASSQVPGNGYTF TGTGCCAGCAGCCAAGTGCCAGGGAATGGCTACACCTTC
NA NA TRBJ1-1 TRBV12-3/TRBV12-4 CASNPGHGVTEAFF TGTGCCAGCAACCCGGGTCACGGAGTCACTGAAGCTTTCTTT
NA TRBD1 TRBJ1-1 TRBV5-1 CASSLAPGQGGNTEAFF TGCGCCAGCAGCTTGGCCCCGGGACAGGGGGGGAACACTGAAGCTTTCTTT
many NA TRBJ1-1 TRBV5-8 CASSRLYSNTEAFF TGTGCCAGCAGCCGATTGTACTCGAACACTGAAGCTTTCTTT
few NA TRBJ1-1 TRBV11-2 CASSLNGFLEAFF TGTGCCAGCAGCTTAAACGGGTTTCTTGAAGCTTTCTTT
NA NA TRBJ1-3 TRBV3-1 CASSLGPWAGNTIYF TGTGCCAGCAGCCTAGGCCCTTGGGCCGGAAACACCATATATTTT
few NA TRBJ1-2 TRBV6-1 CASRLGTARANYGYTF TGTGCCAGCAGGCTCGGGACCGCCCGAGCTAACTATGGCTACACCTTC
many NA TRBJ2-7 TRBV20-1 CSATDRTFQNEQYF TGCAGTGCTACCGACAGGACATTTCAGAACGAGCAGTACTTC
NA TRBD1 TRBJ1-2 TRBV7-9 CASSRGQGRSYTF TGTGCCAGCAGCCGTGGACAGGGTCGGAGCTACACCTTC
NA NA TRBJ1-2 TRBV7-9 CASSLEAAAYGYTF TGTGCCAGCAGCTTAGAGGCAGCGGCCTATGGCTACACCTTC
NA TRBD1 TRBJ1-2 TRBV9 CASSTRGYGYTF TGTGCCAGCAGCACCAGGGGGTATGGCTACACCTTC
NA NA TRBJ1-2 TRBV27 CASSPTWGGYTF TGTGCCAGCAGCCCTACGTGGGGTGGCTACACCTTC
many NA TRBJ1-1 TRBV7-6 CASSRQVGTEAFF TGTGCCAGCAGCCGACAGGTGGGGACTGAAGCTTTCTTT
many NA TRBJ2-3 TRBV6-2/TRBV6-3 CASSHYAAPSTDTQYF TGTGCCAGCAGCCACTACGCCGCGCCGAGCACAGATACGCAGTATTTT
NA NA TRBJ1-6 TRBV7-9 CASSLAASPNSPLHF TGTGCCAGCAGCTTAGCGGCCAGCCCCAATTCACCCCTCCACTTT
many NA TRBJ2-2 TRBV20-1 CSAPPSPGLADTGELFF TGCAGTGCCCCTCCATCCCCGGGATTGGCCGACACCGGGGAGCTGTTTTTT
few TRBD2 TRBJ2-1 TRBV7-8 CASSLALADNEQFF TGTGCCAGCAGCTTAGCACTAGCGGACAATGAGCAGTTCTTC
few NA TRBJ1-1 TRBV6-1 CASTGRRQNTEAFF TGTGCCAGCACGGGACGCAGACAGAACACTGAAGCTTTCTTT
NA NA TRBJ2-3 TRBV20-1 CSAQLRSGRTDTQYF TGCAGTGCGCAACTAAGAAGCGGGCGCACAGATACGCAGTATTTT